This TCR beta chain emerged from a study of identical twins. This clonotype was observed a handful of times. Germline lookup yields CDR1 SGDLS and CDR2 YYNGEE. CDR3 size: 12 residues. V lost 1 base to trimming and J lost 8 bases, with 7 bases between them. MiXCR, applied by TCRdb to the 5' RACE reads, yields one record per CDR3 protein. The top ten hold approximately 0.95% of the sample, which has 500,000 to 550,000 distinct CDR3 sequences, 22% seen once. The same sample was also used in a study of T cells expressing NK-cell markers. From that second work: It was from sorted CD3+CD56+NKG2C+, CD3+CD56+NKG2C- and CD3+CD56-NKG2C+ T cells that TCR beta repertoires came. The sequencing cohort of eight donors included seven HCMV-seropositive individuals and one seronegative individual. The dominant NKG2C+ clonotypes represented about 1.0-7.5% of CD8+ T cells in five or six donors.

The sequencing sample was made of CD4+ T cells sorted from blood. The origin of this receptor is a woman between 18 and 30 years old in good health. The chain couples TRBV9 to TRBJ2-1; D gene unclear. The DNA of the CDR3 is TGTGCCAGCAGCGTACTGAAGGATGAGCAGTTCTTC. Protein: CASSVLKDEQFF.